Following are 14 T cell receptor beta chains from one sample sequenced in a study of metastatic and nonmetastatic thyroid tumors. With MiXCR, TCRdb reprocessed the PCR reads. The sample lists about 20,000 clones, 24% occurring once. Patients underwent thyroid surgery, and none had received any treatment before it. Sequencing was carried out using tumor tissue. The receptor set was obtained from a female donor with papillary thyroid cancer or a benign thyroid nodule (not recorded which). Some clones in this sample may be carry-over from other donors' samples.

As for this clone: The junction departs from germline at one end; a sequencing error may be responsible. This chain links TRBV19 with TRBJ2-6, with 7 bases fitting TRBD1. Germline V gives CDR1 LNHDA, CDR2 SQIVND (reference sequence). The CDR3 is 18 residues long. CDR3 bases: TGTGCCAGTAGTATGCCAGGGGGTCTCCTCTCTGTGGCCGACGTCCTGACTTTC. Protein product: CASSMPGGLLSVADVLTF.

This clone was found many times. The DNA for the CDR3 is TGCGCCAGCAGCCAAGATGCCCCCGCAGGGGGAATCACTGAAGCTTTCTTT. Its protein product is CASSQDAPAGGITEAFF. The chain recombines TRBV4-3 with TRBJ1-1, with 7 bases that match TRBD1. CDR3 length: 17 amino acids. The junction had 11 bases not matched to a gene; V was cut back by 0 bases and J by 4 bases. Germline V gives CDR1 LGHNA, CDR2 YSLEER.

This clone was counted many times. V and J are TRBV7-2 and TRBJ2-1; a possible D gene is TRBD1 (5 bases). There are 12 residues in the CDR3. CDR1 is SGHTA, CDR2 FQGNSA, per germline. Trimming removed 5 bases from V and 10 bases from J, with 12 bases in between. The CDR3 region is CASSALGVEQFF. CDR3 coding DNA: TGTGCCAGCAGCGCCCTAGGGGTGGAGCAGTTCTTC.

There are many counts of this clone. The rearrangement uses TRBV9 and TRBJ2-7; 8 bases line up with TRBD2. Trimming took 0 bases from V and 6 from J; bases not matched to a gene: 11. Germline V gene sequence: CDR1 SGDLS, CDR2 YYNGEE. The CDR3 runs 16 residues. CDR3 region: CASSVGNSGSLGEQYF. In nucleotides, the CDR3 is TGTGCCAGCAGCGTAGGTAACAGCGGGAGTTTGGGCGAGCAGTACTTC.

This clone showed up many times. The CDR3 DNA sequence: TGTGCCAGCAGCTACTATCTAGGTGAAAAACTGTTTTTT. Residues: CASSYYLGEKLFF. The chain combines TRBV5-4 with TRBJ1-4; D is undetermined. The germline V and J ends were trimmed by 3 bases and 7 bases, with 10 bases remaining between them. Germline-derived CDR1 and CDR2 are SGHNT and YYREEE (reference sequence). The CDR3 length is 13 residues.

The CDR3 loop reads CASSVAGGGETQYF. DNA for the CDR3: TGTGCCAGCAGTGTGGCAGGGGGGGGGGAGACCCAGTACTTC. The rearrangement uses TRBV2 and TRBJ2-5; D may be TRBD1 or TRBD2 (7 bases each). This CDR3 spans 14 amino acids. Trimming removed 4 bases from V and 5 bases from J, with 14 bases in between. Germline V gene data show CDR1 as SNHLY and CDR2 as FYNNEI.

The CDR3 is CSAPLLAGASEQYF. The CDR3 bases are TGCAGTGCTCCCCTATTAGCGGGAGCCTCCGAGCAGTACTTC. This chain links TRBV20-1 with TRBJ2-7; TRBD2 aligns across 9 bases. V was pared by 5 bases and J by 6 bases, with 11 bases of the junction left unmatched. The CDR3 consists of 14 residues. Germline loops: CDR1 DFQATT, CDR2 SNEGSKA (reference sequence).

The chain carries TRBV7-9 and TRBJ2-2, with TRBD2 as a possible D gene (6 bases). The CDR3 sequence is 13 residues long. V gave up 2 bases and J gave up 5 bases, with 6 bases separating them. From germline, CDR1 is SEHNR and CDR2 FQNEAQ (reference sequence). The CDR3 nucleotides read TGTGCCAGCAGCTTACGGGAGACCGGGGAGCTGTTTTTT. Encoded protein: CASSLRETGELFF.

This clone is labeled as medium-sized. Other nucleotide sequences in the sample specify the same CDR3. The genes are TRBV28 and TRBJ2-3; the match to TRBD2 covers 8 bases. Germline CDR1 and CDR2: MDHEN and SYDVKM. The CDR3 has 16 amino acids. The ends lost 9 bases at V and 9 bases at J; junction bases unmatched: 20. Here the CDR3 DNA reads TGTGCCAGTGCTTCGGCGGGGGGCCTTCAGGTGAGAACGCAGTATTTT. It encodes CASASAGGLQVRTQYF. The full variable domain, rest sourced from reference TRBV28 and TRBJ2-3, is DVKVTQSSRYLVKRTGEKVFLECVQDMDHENMFWYRQDPGLGLRLIYFSYDVKMKEKGDIPEGYSVSREKKERFSLILESASTNQTSMYLCASASAGGLQVRTQYFGPGTRLTVL.

This clone is a singleton in its sample. The rearrangement joins TRBV14 to TRBJ2-1; 7 bases map to TRBD1. V lost 3 bases, J lost 6 bases, and 8 bases stayed unmatched. Germline V gives CDR1 SGHDN, CDR2 FVKESK. The CDR3 is 15 amino acids. For the CDR3, the DNA is TGTGCCAGCAGCCACCTGGAGCAGGGGGTCAATGAGCAGTTCTTC. Translating it yields CASSHLEQGVNEQFF.

This clone was detected only a few times. The chain carries TRBV19 and TRBJ2-5; D remains ambiguous. Germline V gene lookup returns CDR1 LNHDA and CDR2 SQIVND (reference sequence). The germline V and J ends were trimmed by 4 bases and 5 bases, with 5 bases remaining between them. There are 11 residues in the CDR3. This chain's CDR3 is CASSTAETQYF. In DNA form, the CDR3 reads TGTGCCAGTAGTACTGCGGAGACCCAGTACTTC.

This clone has a count of ten or more. Other DNA sequences in this sample translate to the same CDR3. The chain is built from TRBV20-1 and TRBJ2-1; 13 bases align to TRBD2. The germline V gene has CDR1 DFQATT and CDR2 SNEGSKA (reference sequence). The CDR3 runs to 15 residues. The V and J ends lost 5 bases and 6 bases, in that order; junction bases with no gene match: 7. The CDR3 region is CSALKLAGGPNEQFF. CDR3 coding DNA: TGCAGTGCTCTTAAACTAGCGGGAGGGCCCAATGAGCAGTTCTTC.

This clone was counted between two and nine times. The chain combines TRBV28 with TRBJ2-2; the match to TRBD1 covers 9 bases. Trimming took 5 bases from V and 9 from J; bases not matched to a gene: 10. From germline, CDR1 is MDHEN and CDR2 SYDVKM. The CDR3 covers 15 residues. CDR3 in amino acids: CASSKQQGAGRELFF. The CDR3 DNA reads as TGTGCCAGCAGTAAACAACAGGGGGCCGGCAGGGAGCTGTTTTTT.

The chain combines TRBV4-3 with TRBJ2-2; 9 bases are a match to TRBD1. J was trimmed by 4 bases and V by 7 bases; bases with no gene match: 13. CDR1 is LGHNA and CDR2 is YSLEER in the germline V gene. The CDR3 is made up of 17 amino acids. The CDR3 nucleotides are TGCGCCAGCATCCCCTCGGGACAGGGTGCGGTCACCGGGGAGCTGTTTTTT. Its translation is CASIPSGQGAVTGELFF.